One and the same sample provided the 29 T cell receptor beta chains below, sequenced in a study of vaccination effects on CD4 cells after COVID-19. Their recognized antigens are unknown. Assay: immunoSEQ multiplex PCR; the TCRdb copy retains only in-frame clones and omits some. Of 30,000 to 40,000 clones in the sample, 70% to 85% were seen once. ViraFEST assay sequencing came after antigen-specific CD4+ T cells were expanded with viral peptide pools. After around 10 days in culture, the CD4+ T cells were isolated. It was two doses of either the BNT162b2 or mRNA-1273 vaccine that participants received. This sample comprised CD4+ T cells from PBMCs cultured with HCoV-NL63 spike peptides, obtained after COVID-19 vaccination. These receptor sequences come from a human donor who received a COVID-19 vaccine. Some clones in this sample may be carry-over from other donors' samples.

This sequence joins TRBV30 and TRBJ2-2; D unresolved. Trimming left V 1 base short and J 5 bases short, with 17 bases between. Germline V CDR1 and CDR2: GTSNPN, SVGIG (reference sequence). The CDR3 totals 16 residues. CDR3 residues: CAWSGSLLAGTGELFF. The CDR3 DNA is TGTGCCTGGAGTGGCTCTCTTTTAGCTGGGACCGGGGAGCTGTTTTTT.

This clone was recorded a few times. This chain links TRBV30 with TRBJ1-4, with D possibly TRBD1 on 6 matching bases. V was clipped by 1 base and J by 6 bases, with 9 bases between them. In germline, CDR1 is GTSNPN, CDR2 SVGIG (reference sequence). This CDR3 has 13 residues. CDR3 coding DNA: TGTGCCTGGAGTGAGGGGGTGGATGAAAAACTGTTTTTT. This sequence encodes CAWSEGVDEKLFF.

The CDR3 here is CASSPRETGGGETQYF. For the CDR3, the DNA is TGTGCCAGCAGCCCAAGGGAAACAGGGGGGGGAGAGACCCAGTACTTC. The chain combines TRBV7-9 with TRBJ2-5, with D possibly matching TRBD1 (8 bases). V was cut by 5 bases and J by 4 bases, with 20 bases left in between. The CDR3 totals 16 residues. Germline V CDR1 and CDR2: SEHNR, FQNEAQ (reference sequence).

The chain has TRBV5-1 and TRBJ2-5; maybe TRBD1 (6 bases). This CDR3 is built from 14 residues. Germline CDR1 and CDR2: SGHRS and YFSETQ. Trimming removed 4 bases at V and 2 bases at J, with 12 bases between. The CDR3 coding sequence is TGCGCCAGCAGCCTGGACAGATCTCAAGAGACCCAGTACTTC. Amino acid sequence: CASSLDRSQETQYF.

The genes are TRBV2 and TRBJ2-7, with a tentative D call TRBD1 (6 bases). This CDR3 region has 13 residues. V lost 6 bases, J lost 6 bases, and 15 bases lay in between. The germline V gene has CDR1 SNHLY and CDR2 FYNNEI. DNA of the CDR3: TGTGCCAGCAGAGACAGGAGCCTGGGCGAGCAGTACGTC. It codes for CASRDRSLGEQYV.

This sequence joins TRBV5-4 and TRBJ1-3; D gene ambiguous. V lost 4 bases and J 6 bases, leaving 11 bases between the germline ends. Germline assignment: CDR1 SGHNT and CDR2 YYREEE (reference sequence). There are 13 residues in the CDR3. For the CDR3, the DNA is TGTGCCAGCAGCGCCGGCAGAGAAAACACCATATATTTT. Translating it yields CASSAGRENTIYF.

The chain is built from TRBV18 and TRBJ2-2; D possibly uses TRBD1 or TRBD2 (6 bases each). Trimming stripped 1 base from V and 3 bases from J, with 9 bases between. This CDR3 has 15 residues. Germline-derived CDR1 and CDR2 are KGHSH and LQKENI. The CDR3 DNA is TGTGCCAGCTCACCACAGGGGGGTGACACCGGGGAGCTGTTTTTT. Its protein product is CASSPQGGDTGELFF. The complete variable domain, with remaining parts taken from reference TRBV18 and TRBJ2-2, reads NAGVMQNPRHLVRRRGQEARLRCSPMKGHSHVYWYRQLPEEGLKFMVYLQKENIIDESGMPKERFSAEFPKEGPSILRIQQVVRGDSAAYFCASSPQGGDTGELFFGEGSRLTVL.

The rearrangement links TRBV4-2 to TRBJ1-4; no reliable D call. Germline V gene lookup returns CDR1 LGHNA and CDR2 YNFKEQ. The CDR3 runs 17 residues. V lost 1 base and J 0 bases, leaving 12 bases between the germline ends. In DNA, the CDR3 is TGTGCCAGCAGCCAAGGATGGACTTCTGCAACTAATGAAAAACTGTTTTTT. Translation gives CASSQGWTSATNEKLFF.

This chain uses TRBV7-2 with TRBJ1-5, with D uncertain. The germline V and J ends were trimmed by 1 base and 2 bases, with 9 bases remaining between them. Germline V gives CDR1 SGHTA, CDR2 FQGNSA. CDR3 length equals 15 residues. DNA of the CDR3: TGTGCCAGCAGCTTAGGTCAGAACGGCAATCAGCCCCAGCATTTT. Amino acids: CASSLGQNGNQPQHF.

The rearrangement links TRBV6-6 to TRBJ2-7, with no clear D. Germline CDR1 reads MNHNY; CDR2 reads SVGAGI (reference sequence). The V end was cut by 4 bases, the J end by 2 bases, with 6 bases between. CDR3 length: 12 residues. CDR3 DNA sequence: TGTGCCAGCAGTTCGGCCACCTACGAGCAGTACGTC. This codes for CASSSATYEQYV.

This chain uses TRBV24-1 with TRBJ1-5; the D is unclear. V lost 2 bases and J 2 bases, leaving 6 bases between the germline ends. Germline CDR1 KGHDR, CDR2 SFDVKD. The CDR3 covers 14 residues. The chain's CDR3 is CATSDWGRNQPQHF. The CDR3 nucleotides read TGTGCCACCAGTGATTGGGGTCGCAATCAGCCCCAGCATTTT.

The chain employs TRBV24-1 and TRBJ2-1; 7 nucleotides line up with TRBD2. This CDR3 has 13 amino acids. Losses at the gene ends were 6 bases for V and 3 bases for J; bases not matched to a gene: 1. The germline CDR1 and CDR2 sequences are KGHDR and SFDVKD. This chain's CDR3 is CATSRGGYNEQFF. The CDR3 DNA reads as TGTGCCACCAGTCGCGGGGGCTACAATGAGCAGTTCTTC.

V gene TRBV12-3 or TRBV12-4 combines with J gene TRBJ1-1, with TRBD1 identical over 9 bases. The CDR3 is 13 residues long. V shed 8 bases and J 5 bases; nucleotides not matched to a gene: 6. The CDR3 DNA sequence: TGTGCCAGCTGCGGGGACAGGGATACTGAAGCTTTCTTT. It specifies CASCGDRDTEAFF.

The CDR3 is CASSLAGSSGYTF. As DNA, the CDR3 is TGTGCCAGCAGCTTAGCGGGGAGTTCTGGCTACACCTTC. The rearrangement links TRBV7-2 to TRBJ1-2; D unresolved. Germline V CDR1 and CDR2: SGHTA, FQGNSA. The CDR3 spans 13 residues. Trimming pared 0 bases from V and 7 bases from J, leaving 9 bases between.

This clone appeared once. The chain recombines TRBV4-3 with TRBJ2-3, with D possibly matching TRBD2 (6 bases). With 1 base removed from V and 0 bases from J, the gap between germline ends came to 8 bases. CDR3 length: 15 residues. In germline, CDR1 is LGHNA, CDR2 YSLEER. The CDR3 DNA reads TGCGCCAGCAGCCAAGGGGGGGAGAGCACAGATACGCAGTATTTT. Encoded protein: CASSQGGESTDTQYF.

This clone was detected only once. The rearrangement joins TRBV23-1 to TRBJ2-7; TRBD1 or TRBD2 may be the D gene (5 bases each). TRBV23-1 is an open reading frame whose function is uncertain. This CDR3 comprises 13 residues. Deletions cut 7 bases from V and 1 base from J, with 11 bases between. DNA of the CDR3: TGCGCCAGCACCCGGGACGGATCCTACGAGCAGTACGTC. It translates to CASTRDGSYEQYV.

This clone appeared a single time. This chain links TRBV28 with TRBJ1-4; D might be TRBD1 (5 bases). The CDR3 consists of 15 residues. From germline, CDR1 is MDHEN and CDR2 SYDVKM. Trimming left V 1 base short and J 7 bases short, with 13 bases between. In nucleotides, the CDR3 is TGTGCCAGCAGTTTATCGGGGAGTGGGGGTGAAAAACTGTTTTTT. Translation: CASSLSGSGGEKLFF.

Regarding this clone: The DNA is omitted, as the CDR3 cannot be located on it reliably, and the CDR3 follows TCRdb's listing. The rearrangement uses TRBV18 and TRBJ2-2; TRBD2 is the table's D call, not checked against the DNA. CDR1 and CDR2 from the germline V gene are KGHSH and LQKENI. The CDR3 spans 16 amino acids, including both terminal residues. The CDR3 sequence is CASSPTAGTTPGSCFF.

The V and J genes are TRBV19 and TRBJ1-1; weak D call: TRBD1 (5 bases). V lost 5 bases, J lost 5 bases, and 15 bases lay in between. The CDR3 consists of 14 residues. From germline, CDR1 is LNHDA and CDR2 SQIVND (reference sequence). The CDR3: CASSVGPPKTEAFF. The CDR3 DNA reads TGTGCCAGTAGTGTGGGGCCCCCTAAGACTGAAGCTTTCTTT. Combining the CDR3 with reference TRBV19 and TRBJ1-1 gives the whole variable domain DGGITQSPKYLFRKEGQNVTLSCEQNLNHDAMYWYRQDPGQGLRLIYYSQIVNDFQKGDIAEGYSVSREKKESFPLTVTSAQKNPTAFYLCASSVGPPKTEAFFGQGTRLTVV.

CDR3 nucleotide sequence: TGTGCCAGCAGTGAAGCGGGTCAGCCCCAGCATTTT. It codes for CASSEAGQPQHF. V gene TRBV6-1 combines with J gene TRBJ1-5; D uncertain. Trimming pared 0 bases from V and 6 bases from J, leaving 3 bases between. Germline CDR1 reads MNHNS; CDR2 reads SASEGT. The length of the CDR3 is 12 residues.

The CDR3: CASSRGLAGKQFF. CDR3 DNA sequence: TGTGCCAGCAGCCGAGGACTAGCGGGGAAGCAGTTCTTC. The V gene is TRBV3-1 (or the pseudogene TRBV3-2), the J gene TRBJ2-1; TRBD2 matches 12 bases. The germline gives CDR1 LGHDT, CDR2 YNNKEL (reference sequence). There are 13 residues in the CDR3. With 4 bases clipped from V and 11 bases from J, the junction kept 3 bases outside the gene matches.

This chain connects TRBV29-1 to TRBJ2-5, with 9 bases lining up with TRBD1. The V segment lost 6 bases and the J segment 5 bases; nucleotides outside the gene matches: 4. Germline assignment: CDR1 SQVTM and CDR2 ANQGSEA. The CDR3 runs 12 residues. The CDR3: CSVEDRGETQYF. CDR3 sequence (DNA): TGCAGCGTGGAGGACAGGGGCGAGACCCAGTACTTC.

The CDR3 region is CASSKSGTHTDNEQFF. CDR3 coding DNA: TGTGCCAGCAGCAAATCCGGGACTCACACCGACAATGAGCAGTTCTTC. The chain employs TRBV9 and TRBJ2-1; D might be TRBD2 (6 bases). Trimming took off 4 bases at V and 5 bases at J, with 19 bases between the two ends. This CDR3 comprises 16 residues. Germline V gives CDR1 SGDLS, CDR2 YYNGEE.

This clone was counted a few times. Other DNA sequences in this specimen translate into the identical CDR3. V is TRBV19 and J is TRBJ1-5, with D perhaps TRBD1 (6 bases). CDR1 is LNHDA, CDR2 SQIVND, per germline (reference sequence). V dropped 5 bases and J dropped 1 base, with 15 bases sitting between them. The CDR3 consists of 16 residues. The CDR3, as DNA: TGTGCCAGTAGTCCCCGGGGGGCCGTGAGCAATCAGCCCCAGCATTTT. It codes for CASSPRGAVSNQPQHF.

V usage is TRBV6-5 and J usage is TRBJ2-3; possibly TRBD1 or TRBD2 for D (5 bases each). From germline, CDR1 is MNHEY and CDR2 SVGAGI. The CDR3 spans 14 residues. Trimming took off 6 bases at V and 9 bases at J, with 19 bases between the two ends. The DNA for the CDR3 is TGTGCCAGCAGCTCTACCTCCATACGGGACACGCAGTATTTT. Translated, it gives CASSSTSIRDTQYF.

This chain links TRBV28 with TRBJ1-6, with TRBD1 matching over 7 bases. The CDR3 sequence is 15 residues long. V was pared by 2 bases and J by 9 bases, with 7 bases of the junction left unmatched. CDR1 and CDR2 from the germline V gene are MDHEN and SYDVKM. CDR3 region: CASSLATGAGSPLHF. DNA of the CDR3: TGTGCCAGCAGTTTAGCAACAGGGGCAGGTTCACCCCTCCACTTT.

This clone has only one observation. The CDR3 coding sequence is TGCAGCGTTGAAGAGGGAGGAGGGGCCAAAAACATTCAGTACTTC. This gives the protein CSVEEGGGAKNIQYF. V and J are TRBV29-1 and TRBJ2-4, with D possibly matching TRBD2 (6 bases). Germline V CDR1 and CDR2: SQVTM, ANQGSEA. Trimming took 0 bases from V and 1 from J, leaving 10 bases between them. The CDR3 spans 15 residues.

The chain links TRBV2 to TRBJ2-2; 7 bases agree with TRBD1. Per germline, CDR1 SNHLY and CDR2 FYNNEI. The length of the CDR3 is 14 residues. V was clipped by 10 bases and J by 1 base; unmatched bases: 6. The CDR3 coding sequence is TGTGCCACCACCGGGACAGTGAACACCGGGGAGCTGTTTTTT. Its translation is CATTGTVNTGELFF.

The V gene is TRBV21-1, the J gene TRBJ1-6. TRBV21-1 is annotated as a pseudogene. CDR3 length: 15 amino acids. The CDR3 nucleotides are TGTGCCCCCCACGCGGGGAGCTCCTATAATTCACCCCTCCACTTT. It yields the protein CAPHAGSSYNSPLHF.